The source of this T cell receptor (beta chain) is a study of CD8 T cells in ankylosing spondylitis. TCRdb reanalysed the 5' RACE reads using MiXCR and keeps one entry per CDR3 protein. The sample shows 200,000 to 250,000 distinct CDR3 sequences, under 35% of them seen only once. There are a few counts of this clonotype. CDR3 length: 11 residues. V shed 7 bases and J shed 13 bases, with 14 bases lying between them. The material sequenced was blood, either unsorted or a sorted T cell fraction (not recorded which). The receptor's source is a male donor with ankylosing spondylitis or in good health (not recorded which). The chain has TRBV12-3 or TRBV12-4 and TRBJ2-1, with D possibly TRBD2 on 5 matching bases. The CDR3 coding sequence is TGTGCCAGCATCGAGGGATGGGGACAGTTCTTC. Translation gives CASIEGWGQFF.